The clone carrying this TCR beta chain was found a few times. Its cognate antigen is unknown. Within the sample, other DNA sequences also encode this same CDR3. Sorting that relied on CD45RO/CCR7/CD25/CD127/CD95/CD27 yielded CD4+ naive, central memory, regulatory and stem cell-like memory cells. Every isolated RNA sample was fully reverse transcribed, so sequencing captured expressed TCRB transcripts. The table came from immunoSEQ multiplex PCR; TCRdb's copy has only in-frame clones and leaves some out. The table lists 600,000 or so clones, about an eighth of them singletons. These data are taken from a study of beta chain features in type 1 diabetes. About the study: Analysis included over 100,000,000 sorted cells drawn from all samples. The study, taken as a whole, reports: The naive, central memory and Treg TCRB repertoires of patients appeared to be more similar to one another than those of healthy donors. A moderate, significant TCRB CDR3 shortening appeared in type 1 diabetes across four CD4+ subsets. Insertions were fewer and deletions more numerous at VDJ junctions in type 1 diabetes patients.

Trimming left V 6 bases short and J 4 bases short, with 4 bases between. CDR3 length equals 11 residues. Germline CDR1 MDHEN, CDR2 SYDVKM. The chain has TRBV28 and TRBJ1-5; no definite D call. The sample comprised naive CD4+ T cells from blood. The clonotype originates from a man aged 18 to 30 with type 1 diabetes. The CDR3 sequence: CASRGNQPQHF. As DNA, the CDR3 is TGTGCCAGCAGGGGTAATCAGCCCCAGCATTTT.